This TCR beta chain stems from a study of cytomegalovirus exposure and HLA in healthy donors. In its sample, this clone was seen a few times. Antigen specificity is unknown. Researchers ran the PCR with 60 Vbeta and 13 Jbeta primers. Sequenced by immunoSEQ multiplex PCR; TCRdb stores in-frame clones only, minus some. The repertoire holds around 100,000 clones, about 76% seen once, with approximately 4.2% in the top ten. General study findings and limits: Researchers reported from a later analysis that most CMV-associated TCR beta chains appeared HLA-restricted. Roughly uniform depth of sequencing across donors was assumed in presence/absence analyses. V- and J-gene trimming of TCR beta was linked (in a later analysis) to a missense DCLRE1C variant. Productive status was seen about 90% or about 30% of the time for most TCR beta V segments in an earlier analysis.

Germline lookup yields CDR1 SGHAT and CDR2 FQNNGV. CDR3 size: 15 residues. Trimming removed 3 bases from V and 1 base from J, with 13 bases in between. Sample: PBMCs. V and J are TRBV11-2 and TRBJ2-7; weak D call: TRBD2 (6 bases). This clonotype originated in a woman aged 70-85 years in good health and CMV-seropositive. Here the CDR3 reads CASSFAWDWSYEQYF. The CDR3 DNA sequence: TGTGCCAGCAGCTTCGCCTGGGACTGGTCCTACGAGCAGTACTTC.